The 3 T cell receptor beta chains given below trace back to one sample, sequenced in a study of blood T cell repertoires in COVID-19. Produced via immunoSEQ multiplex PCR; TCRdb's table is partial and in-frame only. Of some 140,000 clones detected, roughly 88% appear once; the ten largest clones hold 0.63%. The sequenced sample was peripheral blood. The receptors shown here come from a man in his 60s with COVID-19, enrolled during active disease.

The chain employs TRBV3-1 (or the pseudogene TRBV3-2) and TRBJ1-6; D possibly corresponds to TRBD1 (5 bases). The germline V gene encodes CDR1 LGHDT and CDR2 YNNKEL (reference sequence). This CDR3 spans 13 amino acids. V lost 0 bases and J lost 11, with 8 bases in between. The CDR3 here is CASSQDRAAPLHF. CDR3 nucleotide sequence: TGTGCCAGCAGCCAAGACAGGGCCGCACCCCTCCACTTT.

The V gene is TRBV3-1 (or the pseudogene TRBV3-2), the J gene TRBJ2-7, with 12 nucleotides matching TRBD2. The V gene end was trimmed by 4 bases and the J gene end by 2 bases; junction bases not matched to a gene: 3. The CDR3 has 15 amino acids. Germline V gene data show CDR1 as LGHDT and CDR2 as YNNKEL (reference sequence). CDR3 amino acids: CASSLLAGGPYEQYF. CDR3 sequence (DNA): TGTGCCAGCAGCCTACTAGCGGGAGGCCCCTACGAGCAGTACTTC.

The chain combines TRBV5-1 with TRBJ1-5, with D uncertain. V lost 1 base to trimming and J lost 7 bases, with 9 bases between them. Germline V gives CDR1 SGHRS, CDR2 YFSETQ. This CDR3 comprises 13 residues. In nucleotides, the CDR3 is TGCGCCAGCAGCTTGTTGTTGGGCCAGCCCCAGCATTTT. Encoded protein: CASSLLLGQPQHF.